This T cell receptor beta chain was obtained from a study of shared clonotypes between healthy human individuals. As for the study in general: Three CD4 naive, three CD4 memory, two CD8 naive and one CD8 memory plate were used per donor. Study conclusions and caveats: Naive CD4 clonotypes were shared across a handful of donors at about 5.2%.

Sequencing used immunoSEQ multiplex PCR; TCRdb keeps in-frame clones, though not all of them. The table shows millions of clones, with approximately 90% occurring only once. With respect to this clone: What it recognizes is unknown.

Trimming removed 5 bases from V and 2 bases from J; junction bases left unmatched: 4. Looked up from germline, CDR1 is ENHRY and CDR2 is SYGVKD. CDR3 length: 14 residues. This sequence joins TRBV10-3 and TRBJ2-3; 7 bases match TRBD2. This TCR was sampled from a man younger than 35 in good health. The sequencing sample was made of naive CD4+ T cells sorted from blood. As to subset: CD45RA+ positively selected. In nucleotides, the CDR3 is TGTGCCATCAGTAGGCTAGCGGACACAGATACGCAGTATTTT. It specifies CAISRLADTDTQYF.